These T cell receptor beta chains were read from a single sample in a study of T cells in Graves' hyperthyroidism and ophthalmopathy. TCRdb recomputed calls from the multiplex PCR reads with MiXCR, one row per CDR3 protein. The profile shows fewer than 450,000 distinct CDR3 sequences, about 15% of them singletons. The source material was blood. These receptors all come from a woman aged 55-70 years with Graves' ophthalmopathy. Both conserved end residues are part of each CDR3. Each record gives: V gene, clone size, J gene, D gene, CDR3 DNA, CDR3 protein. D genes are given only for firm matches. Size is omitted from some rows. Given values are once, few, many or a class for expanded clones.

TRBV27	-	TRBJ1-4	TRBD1	TGTGCCAGCAGTTTAGAGGGGGGGACAGGGGGCGAAAAACTGTTTTTT	CASSLEGGTGGEKLFF
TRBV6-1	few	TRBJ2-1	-	TGTGCCAGCAGTGAAGTTGCTGGCAGGGGAAGACTCAATGAGCAGTTCTTC	CASSEVAGRGRLNEQFF
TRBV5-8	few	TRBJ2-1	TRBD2	TGTGCCAGCAGCTTGGGTGCTAGCGGCCACAATGAGCAGTTCTTC	CASSLGASGHNEQFF
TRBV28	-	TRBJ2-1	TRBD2	TGTGCCAGCAGTTTTGTAAGCGGGAGGGGGGTTGAGCAGTTCTTC	CASSFVSGRGVEQFF
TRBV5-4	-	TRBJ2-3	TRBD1	TGTGCCAGCAGCCAATGGGGACAGGGCGGAAGTAGCACAGATACGCAGTATTTT	CASSQWGQGGSSTDTQYF
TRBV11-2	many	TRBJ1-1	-	TGTGCCAGCAGCTGGGGCAGGGGAAACACTGAAGCTTTCTTT	CASSWGRGNTEAFF
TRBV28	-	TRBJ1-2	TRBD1	TGTGCCAGCAGCCCCGGACAGGGTCGAGGTGGCTACACCTTC	CASSPGQGRGGYTF
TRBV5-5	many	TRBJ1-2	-	TGTGCCAGCAGCCGCGGGGATTCTAACTATGGCTACACCTTC	CASSRGDSNYGYTF
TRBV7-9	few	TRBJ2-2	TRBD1	TGTGCCAGCAGCTACAGGGGGCGAAGAACCGGGGAGCTGTTTTTT	CASSYRGRRTGELFF
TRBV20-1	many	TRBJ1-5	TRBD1	TGCAGTGCCAACCTGGGAGCAGGGGGACCACGGCAGCCCCAGCATTTT	CSANLGAGGPRQPQHF
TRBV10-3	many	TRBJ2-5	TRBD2	TGTGCCATCAGTGAGCGGCGGGAGGCTGAGACCCAGTACTTC	CAISERREAETQYF
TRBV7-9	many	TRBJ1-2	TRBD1	TGTGCCAGCAGCGTAGGACAGGCTAACTATGGCTACACCTTC	CASSVGQANYGYTF
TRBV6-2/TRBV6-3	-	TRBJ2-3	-	TGTGCCAGCTGGGGTCTCCGTATTGATACGCAGTATTTT	CASWGLRIDTQYF
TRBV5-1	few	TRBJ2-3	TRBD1	TGCGCCAGCAACACCGACAGGGCGAAAGATACGCAGTATTTT	CASNTDRAKDTQYF
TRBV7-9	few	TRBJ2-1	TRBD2	TGTGCCAGCAGCTTCCCCTCTTCTAGCGGAGCCTACAATGAGCAGTTCTTC	CASSFPSSSGAYNEQFF
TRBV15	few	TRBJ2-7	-	TGTGCCACCAGCAGAGAACGAGGGGGATTCGGCTACGAGCAGTACTTC	CATSRERGGFGYEQYF
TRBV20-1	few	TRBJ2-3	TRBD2	TGCAGTGCTAGAGATCAACTAGCGGGAACCCTCGAGGATACGCAGTATTTT	CSARDQLAGTLEDTQYF
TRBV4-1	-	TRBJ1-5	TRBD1	TGCGCCAGCAGCCCCCCAGGGGGGGGACCTCAGCCCCAGCATTTT	CASSPPGGGPQPQHF
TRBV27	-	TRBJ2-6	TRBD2	TGTGCCAGCAGTTCCAGACTAGCGGCTGGGGCCAACGTCCTGACTTTC	CASSSRLAAGANVLTF
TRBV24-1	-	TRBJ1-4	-	TGTGCCACCAGTGATTCGATACAGGGTCAAGTTGAAAAACTGTTTTTT	CATSDSIQGQVEKLFF
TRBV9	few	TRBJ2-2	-	TGTGCCAGCAGCGTAATGGGAACCGGGGAGCTGTTTTTT	CASSVMGTGELFF
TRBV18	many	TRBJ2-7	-	TGTGCCAGCTCACCAAATCCAGGTCCCTACGAGCAGTACTTC	CASSPNPGPYEQYF
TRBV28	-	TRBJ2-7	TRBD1	TGTGCCAGCAGTTCTCCGACAGGGGCAACCTACGAGCAGTACTTC	CASSSPTGATYEQYF
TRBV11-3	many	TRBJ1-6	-	TGTGCCAGCAGCTTCGACAGCAATTCACCCCTCCACTTT	CASSFDSNSPLHF
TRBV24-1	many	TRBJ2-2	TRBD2	TGTGCCACCAGTGATCCCGGGACTAGCGGGAGAGTCGGGGAGCTGTTTTTT	CATSDPGTSGRVGELFF
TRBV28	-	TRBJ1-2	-	TGTGCCAGCAGAACAACAGGGCGCGGCTACACCTTC	CASRTTGRGYTF
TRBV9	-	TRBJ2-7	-	TGTGCCAGCAGCGTAGAAATAGGATCTTACGAGCAGTACTTC	CASSVEIGSYEQYF
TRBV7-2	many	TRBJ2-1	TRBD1	TGTGCCAGCAGCTTAGCGGAGACAGGGGGCCCTTACAATGAGCAGTTCTTC	CASSLAETGGPYNEQFF